The rows below give T cell receptor beta chains drawn from one sample of a study of cytomegalovirus exposure and HLA in healthy donors. Sequencing used immunoSEQ multiplex PCR; TCRdb keeps in-frame clones, though not all of them. The profile shows around 70,000 clones, 70% to 85% of them singletons. Sequencing input: PBMCs. The receptors derive from a human donor in good health. The CDR3 runs from the conserved cysteine through the conserved F or W. The D gene is left open where the match is weak. Not every row has a clone size; where given, it reads once, few, many or a size class.

J gene | clone size | D gene | V gene | CDR3 protein | CDR3 DNA
TRBJ2-2 | . | . | TRBV5-6 | CASSPLTGNTGELFF | TGTGCCAGCAGCCCTCTGACAGGGAACACCGGGGAGCTGTTTTTT
TRBJ2-1 | . | TRBD2 | TRBV10-3 | CAISAGLAGAYEQFF | TGTGCCATCAGTGCCGGACTAGCGGGAGCGTATGAGCAGTTCTTC
TRBJ2-5 | . | TRBD1 | TRBV6-1 | CASTGQGGETQYF | TGTGCCAGCACCGGACAGGGCGGAGAGACCCAGTACTTC
TRBJ1-3 | once | . | TRBV30 | CAWSGDLTGYGGNTIYF | TGTGCCTGGAGTGGAGACCTAACAGGGTATGGTGGAAACACCATATATTTT
TRBJ2-2 | . | TRBD2 | TRBV9 | CASSPFGAGGTGELFF | TGTGCCAGCAGCCCCTTCGGGGCGGGAGGGACCGGGGAGCTGTTTTTT
TRBJ1-4 | . | . | TRBV18 | CASSPEPANEKLFF | TGTGCCAGCTCACCGGAGCCGGCTAATGAAAAACTGTTTTTT
TRBJ2-1 | . | TRBD1 | TRBV27 | CASSHRTGLPPWNEQFF | TGTGCCAGCAGTCACCGGACAGGCCTGCCTCCTTGGAATGAGCAGTTCTTC
TRBJ1-1 | . | . | TRBV6-6 | CAGRPGANTEAFF | TGTGCCGGCAGGCCAGGGGCGAACACTGAAGCTTTCTTT
TRBJ1-5 | . | TRBD1 | TRBV6-4 | CASKDREGVNQPQHF | TGTGCCAGCAAAGACAGGGAAGGTGTCAATCAGCCCCAGCATTTT
TRBJ2-2 | . | TRBD1 | TRBV15 | CATSRGQGVGPGELFF | TGTGCCACCAGCAGGGGACAGGGAGTTGGTCCCGGGGAGCTGTTTTTT
TRBJ1-2 | once | TRBD1 | TRBV28 | CASRWTGSTYGYTF | TGTGCCAGCAGGTGGACAGGGTCAACCTATGGCTACACCTTC
TRBJ2-5 | . | TRBD1 | TRBV18 | CASSPGDRPETQYF | TGTGCCAGCTCACCCGGGGACAGGCCCGAGACCCAGTACTTC
TRBJ2-1 | . | TRBD2 | TRBV9 | CASSAGLAKGNEQFF | TGTGCCAGCAGCGCAGGACTAGCGAAGGGCAATGAGCAGTTCTTC
TRBJ1-5 | . | TRBD1 | TRBV15 | CATTTTGGLQPQHF | TGTGCCACCACTACGACAGGGGGTCTTCAGCCCCAGCATTTT
TRBJ2-5 | few | . | TRBV19 | CASSRGRAVQETQYF | TGTGCCAGTAGTAGGGGGCGAGCGGTGCAAGAGACCCAGTACTTC
TRBJ1-2 | . | . | TRBV7-9 | CASSLFQSKKTEAEYGYTF | TGTGCCAGCAGCTTATTCCAGAGCAAAAAGACGGAGGCGGAGTATGGCTACACCTTC
TRBJ2-7 | . | . | TRBV4-2 | CASSQDQGTPSYEQYF | TGTGCCAGCAGCCAAGATCAAGGGACACCCTCCTACGAGCAGTACTTC
TRBJ1-6 | . | . | TRBV6-1 | CASSDRGNNSPLHF | TGTGCCAGCAGTGATAGGGGGAATAATTCACCCCTCCACTTT
TRBJ2-1 | . | TRBD2 | TRBV30 | CAWTGLAGPYNEQFF | TGTGCCTGGACCGGACTAGCGGGGCCCTACAATGAGCAGTTCTTC
TRBJ1-5 | . | . | TRBV6-6 | CASSGGGEQPQHF | TGTGCCAGCAGTGGGGGGGGCGAGCAGCCCCAGCATTTT
TRBJ1-3 | . | . | TRBV5-4 | CASSLDEAGNTIYF | TGTGCCAGCAGCTTGGATGAGGCTGGAAACACCATATATTTT
TRBJ2-1 | few | TRBD2 | TRBV15 | CATSRDKGGRASYNEQFF | TGTGCCACCAGCAGAGATAAGGGCGGGAGGGCTTCCTACAATGAGCAGTTCTTC
TRBJ2-7 | . | TRBD1 | TRBV29-1 | CSAVDRGSYEQYF | TGCAGCGCCGTGGACAGGGGATCCTACGAGCAGTACTTC
TRBJ1-2 | few | TRBD1 | TRBV5-8 | CASSWTGDYGYTF | TGTGCCAGCAGCTGGACAGGGGACTATGGCTACACCTTC
TRBJ2-1 | . | . | TRBV14 | CASSQDRGGEQFF | TGTGCCAGCAGCCAAGATCGAGGGGGTGAGCAGTTCTTC
TRBJ1-4 | . | . | TRBV7-2 | CASSPRGGEKLFF | TGTGCCAGCAGCCCGCGGGGGGGGGAAAAACTGTTTTTT
TRBJ1-5 | . | . | TRBV15 | CATSRGGNQPQHF | TGTGCCACCAGCAGAGGAGGGAATCAGCCCCAGCATTTT
TRBJ2-7 | . | TRBD2 | TRBV6-5 | CASRTSSGKTYEQYF | TGTGCCAGCAGGACTTCTAGCGGGAAAACCTACGAGCAGTACTTC
TRBJ2-7 | few | . | TRBV11-2 | CASSLVRGPYEQYF | TGTGCCAGCAGCTTAGTACGAGGTCCCTACGAGCAGTACTTC
TRBJ2-3 | . | TRBD2 | TRBV5-1 | CASSPNLAVTDTQYF | TGCGCCAGCAGCCCCAATCTAGCGGTTACAGATACGCAGTATTTT
TRBJ1-5 | once | . | TRBV2 | CASSGSGLGNQPQHF | TGTGCCAGCAGCGGTTCGGGGTTGGGCAATCAGCCCCAGCATTTT
TRBJ1-1 | . | . | TRBV29-1 | CSVGQPNTEAFF | TGCAGCGTTGGACAGCCCAACACTGAAGCTTTCTTT
TRBJ2-1 | few | . | TRBV6-4 | CASSITGFHNEQFF | TGTGCCAGTTCTATTACAGGGTTCCACAATGAGCAGTTCTTC
TRBJ1-5 | . | . | TRBV18 | CASSPEGNQPQHF | TGTGCCAGCTCACCGGAGGGGAATCAGCCCCAGCATTTT
TRBJ1-1 | . | TRBD1 | TRBV5-1 | CASSPAGQEDWRNTEAFF | TGCGCCAGCAGCCCAGCCGGACAGGAAGATTGGAGGAACACTGAAGCTTTCTTT
TRBJ2-6 | . | TRBD1 | TRBV18 | CASSRLPPGQDAIGANVLTF | TGTGCCAGCTCGCGCCTTCCCCCGGGACAGGATGCTATCGGGGCCAACGTCCTGACTTTC
TRBJ2-7 | . | . | TRBV25-1 | CASAERAYEQYF | TGTGCCAGTGCGGAGCGAGCCTACGAGCAGTACTTC
TRBJ2-5 | . | . | TRBV11-3 | CASSWGVETQYF | TGTGCCAGCAGCTGGGGCGTTGAGACCCAGTACTTC
TRBJ2-3 | . | . | TRBV20-1 | CSASTGDTQYF | TGCAGTGCTAGCACGGGAGATACGCAGTATTTT
TRBJ1-5 | . | TRBD1 | TRBV28 | CASSSQGLGPNQPQHF | TGTGCCAGCAGTTCACAGGGGTTGGGGCCCAATCAGCCCCAGCATTTT
TRBJ2-3 | . | . | TRBV29-1 | CSVVNRDSSTDTQYF | TGCAGCGTTGTCAACCGGGACTCAAGCACAGATACGCAGTATTTT
TRBJ2-7 | . | . | TRBV2 | CATHTADYEQYF | TGTGCCACCCACACAGCTGATTACGAGCAGTACTTC
TRBJ1-5 | once | . | TRBV6-1 | CASSEALRGVDFAQHF | TGTGCCAGCAGTGAAGCGCTTCGGGGGGTGGATTTTGCCCAGCATTTT
TRBJ1-1 | . | TRBD1 | TRBV28 | CASSPWDRVMNTEAFF | TGTGCCAGCAGTCCCTGGGACAGGGTCATGAACACTGAAGCTTTCTTT
TRBJ2-3 | . | . | TRBV5-1 | CASSLGTSTDTQYF | TGCGCCAGCAGCTTGGGGACTAGCACAGATACGCAGTATTTT
TRBJ2-1 | . | TRBD1 | TRBV7-9 | CASSSPGQGIRRAHNEQFF | TGTGCCAGCAGCTCCCCGGGACAGGGGATAAGGCGGGCCCACAATGAGCAGTTCTTC
TRBJ2-1 | . | . | TRBV5-4 | CASSLTVGSANEQFF | TGTGCCAGCAGCTTAACCGTAGGTAGCGCCAATGAGCAGTTCTTC
TRBJ2-7 | . | . | TRBV7-2 | CASSPQGGGPYEQYF | TGTGCCAGCAGCCCTCAAGGGGGAGGGCCCTACGAGCAGTACTTC
TRBJ2-7 | . | TRBD1 | TRBV5-1 | CASSLGGQAYEQYF | TGCGCCAGCAGCCTGGGGGGACAGGCCTACGAGCAGTACTTC
TRBJ2-3 | . | . | TRBV29-1 | CSVDQGGTDTQYF | TGCAGCGTCGATCAGGGGGGAACAGATACGCAGTATTTT
TRBJ2-1 | . | TRBD2 | TRBV19 | CASRAGPYNEQFF | TGTGCCAGTAGAGCGGGACCCTACAATGAGCAGTTCTTC
TRBJ2-5 | . | . | TRBV7-3 | CASSLGALPKEETQYF | TGTGCCAGCAGCTTGGGGGCGCTACCCAAAGAGGAGACCCAGTACTTC
TRBJ2-2 | once | . | TRBV6-5 | CASSYKGAGELFF | TGTGCCAGCAGTTATAAGGGGGCCGGGGAGCTGTTTTTT
TRBJ1-5 | . | TRBD1 | TRBV28 | CASTDRDQPQHF | TGTGCCAGCACCGACAGGGATCAGCCCCAGCATTTT
TRBJ2-1 | . | . | TRBV9 | CASSVGEFNEQFF | TGTGCCAGCAGCGTAGGAGAATTTAATGAGCAGTTCTTC
TRBJ2-2 | . | . | TRBV10-2 | CASRFDSNTGELFF | TGCGCCAGCAGGTTCGACTCCAACACCGGGGAGCTGTTTTTT
TRBJ2-5 | . | . | TRBV29-1 | CSSQLQETQYF | TGCAGCTCACAGCTACAAGAGACCCAGTACTTC
TRBJ2-1 | few | TRBD2 | TRBV6-4 | CASSAGGLAGGFRNEQFF | TGTGCCAGCAGTGCCGGGGGACTAGCGGGAGGCTTTAGGAATGAGCAGTTCTTC